The clone carrying this T cell receptor (beta chain) has more than one count but fewer than ten. What it binds is not known. This CDR3 spans 12 amino acids. V was clipped by 3 bases and J by 7 bases, with 6 bases between them. Germline-derived CDR1 and CDR2 are LNHDA and SQIVND (reference sequence). The sample originates from a study of PD-1 blockade in classical Hodgkin lymphoma. Study-wide context: Intravenous nivolumab at 3 mg/kg was given to patients every 2 weeks.

Method: immunoSEQ multiplex PCR; TCRdb's copy keeps in-frame clones and lacks some. The data hold 30,000 to 35,000 clones, with roughly 82% observed a single time. All the patients suffered relapse after autologous stem cell transplantation, and brentuximab vedotin exposure differed. The study, taken as a whole, reports: In CD4+ cells, TCR diversity went up significantly by C4D1, but in CD8+ cells it did not. Patients who initiated nivolumab within 1 year of ASCT were excluded.

This chain connects TRBV19 to TRBJ2-2, with D hard to call. The TCR originated in a human donor with classical Hodgkin lymphoma. Sequenced here: peripheral blood mononuclear cells (PBMCs), sampled at baseline. Here the CDR3 DNA reads TGTGCCAGTAGTATTGGTGGCGGGGAGCTGTTTTTT. Translation: CASSIGGGELFF.